This TCR beta chain comes out of a study of low-dose radiotherapy and immunotherapy resistance in tumors (dated by TCRdb to between 2022 and 2023). About the full investigation: Patients in Cohort 1 were given 0.5 Gy per fraction every 2 weeks, and the prescribed total PTV dose was 6.5 Gy. The translational analysis covered eight patients: three from the first dose cohort and the first five from the second dose cohort. Cyclophosphamide 200 mg/m2 was given intravenously every two weeks, one day before each radiation and immunotherapy administration. The trial did not randomize participants into treatment groups. Nivolumab and ipilimumab were both given intravenously, with nivolumab at a 240 mg flat dose every two weeks and ipilimumab at 1 mg/kg every six weeks. Starting on cycle 1 day 1, patients took 300 mg of aspirin by mouth once daily for four cycles. Cohort 2 received 1 Gy per fraction every two weeks, with a total of 13 Gy over 26 weeks.

According to the germline V gene, CDR1 reads MNHEY and CDR2 reads SVGEGT. The CDR3 goes from the cysteine to the phenylalanine over 16 residues. Solely the CDR3 DNA is kept, with 48 bases framed from the first base. V is reduced by 4 bases and J by 7 bases, leaving a spacing of 23 bases between them. Read against the paper, the sample's time point label means: after trial treatment. In the paper's terms, the treatment or condition label means: LDRT plus nivolumab, ipilimumab, low-dose cyclophosphamide and aspirin (RACIN trial). Donors were enrolled in RACIN, a single-arm phase I dose-escalation trial in which nivolumab, ipilimumab, aspirin, low-dose cyclophosphamide and low-dose radiotherapy were combined. Patients with advanced, TIL-negative solid tumors were considered eligible. Reads for this sample came from an Illumina HiSeq 2500. To make first-strand cDNA, Superscript III was used along with a set of TRAV- and TRBV-specific primers so that both the TCRalpha and TCRbeta chains were covered. TCRs were amplified for 20 to 25 PCR cycles with Phusion, using a constant-region primer paired with the adapter attached to the V primers. The MessageAmp II aRNA Amplification Kit was used to amplify the isolated mRNA, with in vitro transcription run for over 15 hours at 37 degrees C. mRNA for TCR sequencing was isolated with the Dynabeads mRNA DIRECT Purification Kit. A second 25-cycle Phusion PCR added indexed Illumina adapters, and products were purified with AMPure XP beads. The paper's data handling went like this. Using custom Perl scripts, TCR sequences encoding the same protein were pooled, out-of-frame sequences were removed, and the abundance of each clonotype was computed. Any TCR sequence backed by just one read was left out of the analysis. Among the metrics used to describe the repertoires were Shannon entropy, Gini index, clonality, richness, and the frequency of TCRs shared between repertoires. In-frame beta chains were kept once TCRdb had trimmed the public reads at Q25 with fastp and called clones with MiXCR. Rows merge per CDR3 protein into single entries with the most common DNA and genes. The V and J calls and clone size come from TCRdb's table, not from the authors' own analysis. A total of about 60,000 distinct CDR3 sequences appear in this sample, 20% to 25% of them only once. Together, the top ten hold 6.5% to 7% of the sample.

This clonotype appeared a few times. Its antigen remains undetermined. A far larger clone is off by one base, so a read error is likely. The sequence links TRBV6-2 or TRBV6-3 to TRBJ2-7; TRBD2 could be the D gene, as 5 bases match. Sequenced material: PBMCs, taken after low-dose radiotherapy plus immunotherapy. The TCR originated in a male donor with prostate cancer. The nucleotide sequence is TGTGCCAGCAGTTGGGCTAGCCGTAGCTCCTACAATGAGCAGTACTTC. Translated, this is CASSWASRSSYNEQYF.